The next 21 T cell receptor beta chains were all read from a single sample in a study of T cells after posttransplantation cyclophosphamide. Profiled with immunoSEQ multiplex PCR; TCRdb holds only in-frame clones, not every one. The table lists tens of thousands of clones, with no singletons. The specimen was PBMCs. These receptors all stem from a woman aged 45-65 years in good health and a related stem cell transplant donor.

This clone was counted many times. The CDR3 sequence: CASSLASRSGTF. CDR3 sequence (DNA): TGTGCCAGCAGTTTAGCGTCACGTAGCGGGACCTTC. The chain couples TRBV12-3 or TRBV12-4 to TRBJ1-2; D is unclear. There are 12 residues in the CDR3. Trimming shortened V by 0 bases and J by 14 bases, and 13 bases separated the two germline ends.

Many counts were recorded for this clone. The V and J genes are TRBV5-5 and TRBJ1-1; perhaps TRBD1 as D (5 bases). The CDR3 has 11 amino acids. CDR1 is SGHKS, CDR2 YYEKEE, per germline (reference sequence). The V end was cut by 7 bases, the J end by 5 bases, with 9 bases between. The CDR3 nucleotides read TGTGCCAGCGGCAGACAGACTGAAGCTTTCTTT. Translation gives CASGRQTEAFF.

This clone was counted many times. This chain joins TRBV28 and TRBJ1-2, with a weak D call TRBD1 (6 bases). Germline CDR1 MDHEN, CDR2 SYDVKM. The CDR3 runs 13 residues. Between the trimmed V and J ends, which lost 4 bases and 7 bases, there was a span of 13 bases. For the CDR3, the DNA is TGTGCCAGCAGTTATGTCAGGGGAATTGGCTACACCTTC. This encodes CASSYVRGIGYTF.

This clone was counted ten times or more. This chain joins TRBV5-1 and TRBJ2-5; D uncertain. CDR1 is SGHRS and CDR2 is YFSETQ in the germline V gene. Trimming removed 4 bases at V and 5 bases at J, with 12 bases between. The CDR3 has 13 residues. CDR3 residues: CASSPEVAETQYF. The CDR3 bases are TGCGCCAGCAGCCCTGAGGTGGCTGAGACCCAGTACTTC.

This clone was counted many times. J is TRBJ1-1 and V is TRBV5-6, with D possibly being TRBD1 (6 bases). This CDR3 is 15 amino acids long. V was cut by 0 bases and J by 7 bases, with 16 bases left in between. The germline V gene encodes CDR1 SGHDT and CDR2 YYEEEE. CDR3 nucleotides: TGTGCCAGCAGCTTGGTAGGGGGGGCCATCCGTGAAGCTTTCTTT. Translated: CASSLVGGAIREAFF.

This clone was counted at least ten times. The J gene is TRBJ1-5, the V gene TRBV18; a weak D match, TRBD1 (5 bases). The CDR3 contains 13 residues. With 2 bases removed from V and 7 bases from J, the gap between germline ends came to 9 bases. Per the germline V gene, CDR1 is KGHSH and CDR2 is LQKENI. CDR3 region: CASSPSEGQPQHF. The CDR3 DNA reads TGTGCCAGCTCACCATCAGAGGGGCAGCCCCAGCATTTT. The full variable domain, rest sourced from reference TRBV18 and TRBJ1-5, is NAGVMQNPRHLVRRRGQEARLRCSPMKGHSHVYWYRQLPEEGLKFMVYLQKENIIDESGMPKERFSAEFPKEGPSILRIQQVVRGDSAAYFCASSPSEGQPQHFGDGTRLSIL.

The table lists this clone with a few counts. The rearrangement links TRBV5-1 to TRBJ2-3, with a weak D call TRBD1 (5 bases). V lost 2 bases and J 5 bases, leaving 15 bases between the germline ends. This CDR3 has 15 residues. Germline V CDR1 and CDR2: SGHRS, YFSETQ. The CDR3 DNA reads as TGCGCCAGCAGCTTTTCAGGGCCAATTAGAGATACGCAGTATTTT. Encoded protein: CASSFSGPIRDTQYF.

This clone has only a few counts. The rearrangement links TRBV30 to TRBJ1-3; tentative D call: TRBD1 (6 bases). The CDR3 has 14 amino acids. CDR1 and CDR2 from the germline V gene are GTSNPN and SVGIG (reference sequence). Trimming took off 7 bases at V and 1 base at J, with 14 bases between the two ends. In DNA, the CDR3 is TGTGCCTCGGATTCAGGGACATCTGGAAACACCATATATTTT. This encodes CASDSGTSGNTIYF.

This clone was recorded at least ten times. The gene calls are TRBV19 and TRBJ2-3, with 9 bases identical to TRBD2. Germline-derived CDR1 and CDR2 are LNHDA and SQIVND (reference sequence). The CDR3 loop spans 14 amino acids. V trimming: 8 bases; J trimming: 1 base; junction bases outside the gene matches: 4. The CDR3 DNA reads TGTGCCAGTCGAAGACTAGCGGGCACAGATACGCAGTATTTT. Its translation is CASRRLAGTDTQYF.

This clone has ten or more counts. The chain is built from TRBV5-1 and TRBJ2-3; the match to TRBD1 covers 8 bases. The CDR3 is made up of 15 amino acids. The germline CDR1 and CDR2 sequences are SGHRS and YFSETQ. Trimming took 4 bases from V and 3 from J; bases not matched to a gene: 7. In DNA, the CDR3 is TGCGCCAGCAGCCTGCAGGGGGCTAGTACAGATACGCAGTATTTT. Protein: CASSLQGASTDTQYF.

This clone was detected ten times or more. The chain joins TRBV2 to TRBJ2-7; the match to TRBD1 covers 11 bases. Germline CDR1 SNHLY, CDR2 FYNNEI. The CDR3 contains 16 residues. V lost 7 bases, J lost 6 bases, and 14 bases stayed unmatched. CDR3 sequence (DNA): TGTGCCAGCACGATTGCAGGACAGGGGGCCCTTGGCGAGCAGTACTTC. It encodes CASTIAGQGALGEQYF.

Many counts were recorded for this clone. The gene calls are TRBV11-2 and TRBJ1-2; 10 bases agree with TRBD1. V gave up 5 bases and J gave up 4 bases; unmatched junction bases: 4. Germline V gene lookup returns CDR1 SGHAT and CDR2 FQNNGV. The CDR3 is made up of 14 amino acids. The CDR3 loop reads CASSLGQGGYGYTF. CDR3 nucleotide sequence: TGTGCCAGCAGCCTCGGACAGGGGGGCTATGGCTACACCTTC.

This clone was recorded many times. In DNA, the CDR3 is TGTGCCAGCACCAAGGGGAGACAAATGAACACTGAAGCTTTCTTT. This encodes CASTKGRQMNTEAFF. This chain uses TRBV12-3 or TRBV12-4 with TRBJ1-1, with D possibly matching TRBD1 (5 bases). The ends were cut back, 7 bases at V and 0 bases at J, with 15 bases in the middle. CDR3 size: 15 residues.

This clone was seen a handful of times. This sequence joins TRBV5-5 and TRBJ1-5; TRBD1 matches at 8 bases. V gave up 3 bases and J gave up 8 bases; unmatched junction bases: 7. This CDR3 contains 14 residues. Germline CDR1 is SGHKS and CDR2 is YYEKEE (reference sequence). This CDR3 reads CASSSTGDTKPQHF. For the CDR3, the DNA is TGTGCCAGCAGCTCGACAGGGGACACGAAGCCCCAGCATTTT. Filled out from reference TRBV5-5 and TRBJ1-5, the complete variable domain reads DAGVTQSPTHLIKTRGQQVTLRCSPISGHKSVSWYQQVLGQGPQFIFQYYEKEERGRGNFPDRFSARQFPNYSSELNVNALLLGDSALYLCASSSTGDTKPQHFGDGTRLSIL.

In this sample, this clone turned up a few times. The chain is built from TRBV9 and TRBJ2-5; TRBD2 aligns across 10 bases. This CDR3 contains 15 residues. Germline-derived CDR1 and CDR2 are SGDLS and YYNGEE. After removal of 4 bases from V and 11 bases from J, the junction contained 14 bases not matched to a gene. The CDR3 protein is CASSPEFGLAASQYF. The CDR3 nucleotides read TGTGCCAGCAGCCCAGAATTCGGACTAGCGGCGTCGCAGTACTTC.

This clone was detected many times. The chain is built from TRBV12-3 or TRBV12-4 and TRBJ2-2; D gene ambiguous. The CDR3 length is 11 residues. Deletions cut 6 bases from V and 8 bases from J, with 7 bases between. The CDR3 sequence: CASSFLGELFF. The DNA for the CDR3 is TGTGCCAGCAGCTTCCTGGGGGAGCTGTTTTTT.

The sample holds many counts of this clone. The J gene is TRBJ2-6, the V gene TRBV7-2, with 10 bases fitting TRBD1. Trimming removed 8 bases from V and 0 bases from J; junction bases left unmatched: 7. Looked up from germline, CDR1 is SGHTA and CDR2 is FQGNSA. The CDR3 runs to 17 residues. CDR3 nucleotides: TGTGCCAGCGGTCGACAGGGGGCGAGCTCTGGGGCCAACGTCCTGACTTTC. Amino acids: CASGRQGASSGANVLTF.

This clone was picked up a small number of times. This chain uses TRBV5-1 with TRBJ2-2, with D perhaps matching TRBD1 (5 bases). This CDR3 region has 14 residues. Trimming cost V 4 bases and J 4 bases, with 11 bases left between them. Germline V gene data show CDR1 as SGHRS and CDR2 as YFSETQ. CDR3 region: CASSEGHSTGELFF. CDR3 nucleotide sequence: TGCGCCAGCAGCGAAGGACACAGCACCGGGGAGCTGTTTTTT.

This clone was observed at least ten times. The DNA for the CDR3 is TGTGCCAGCAGCCCTCCGGGACAGGGAAATGAAAAACTGTTTTTT. Protein product: CASSPPGQGNEKLFF. The chain has TRBV4-2 and TRBJ1-4; 9 nucleotides align to TRBD1. With V trimmed by 4 bases and J by 5 bases, 5 bases remained unmatched. CDR3 length equals 15 residues. Germline V gene sequence: CDR1 LGHNA, CDR2 YNFKEQ.

The table lists this clone with many counts. This chain joins TRBV9 and TRBJ2-1; maybe TRBD2 (5 bases). From germline, CDR1 is SGDLS and CDR2 YYNGEE. Trimming left V 2 bases short and J 0 bases short, with 15 bases between. The CDR3 loop spans 17 amino acids. The CDR3 DNA follows: TGTGCCAGCAGCGTGTATCTAGCACCGAGCTCCTACAATGAGCAGTTCTTC. This sequence encodes CASSVYLAPSSYNEQFF.

This clone was seen ten or more times. The V gene is TRBV27, the J gene TRBJ1-5; D is ambiguous. Germline V lookup: CDR1 MNHEY, CDR2 SMNVEV (reference sequence). Trimming left V 3 bases short and J 4 bases short, with 10 bases between. The CDR3 runs to 14 residues. As DNA, the CDR3 is TGTGCCAGCAGTTTCAGACAACCTAATCAGCCCCAGCATTTT. Translation gives CASSFRQPNQPQHF.